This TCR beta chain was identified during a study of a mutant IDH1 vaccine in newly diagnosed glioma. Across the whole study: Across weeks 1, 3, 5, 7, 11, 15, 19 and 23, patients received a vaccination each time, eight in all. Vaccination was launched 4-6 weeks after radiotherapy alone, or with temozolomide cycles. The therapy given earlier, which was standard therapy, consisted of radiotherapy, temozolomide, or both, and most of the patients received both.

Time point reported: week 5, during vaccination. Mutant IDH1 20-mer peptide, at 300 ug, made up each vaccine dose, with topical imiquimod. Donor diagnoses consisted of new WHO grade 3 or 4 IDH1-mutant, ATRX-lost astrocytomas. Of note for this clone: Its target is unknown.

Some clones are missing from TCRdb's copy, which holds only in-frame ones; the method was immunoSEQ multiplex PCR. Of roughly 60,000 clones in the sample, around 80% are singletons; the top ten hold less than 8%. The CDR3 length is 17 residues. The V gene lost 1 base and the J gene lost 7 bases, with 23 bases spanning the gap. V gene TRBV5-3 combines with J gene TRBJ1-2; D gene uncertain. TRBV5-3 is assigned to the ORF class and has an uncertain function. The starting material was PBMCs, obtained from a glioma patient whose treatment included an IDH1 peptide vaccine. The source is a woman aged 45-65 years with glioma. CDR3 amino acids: CARSLTDPKPFRGGYTF. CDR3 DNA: TGTGCCAGAAGCTTGACGGACCCCAAGCCGTTTCGCGGTGGCTACACCTTC.